The rows below give T cell receptor beta chains drawn from one sample of a study of cytomegalovirus exposure and HLA in healthy donors. The method was immunoSEQ multiplex PCR; TCRdb's version includes in-frame clones alone and lacks a portion of them. The sample has roughly 230,000 clones, around 80% seen once. The specimen was PBMCs. These receptors were obtained from a boy between 10 and 17 years old in good health and CMV-seronegative. CDR3s include the opening cysteine and the closing phenylalanine or tryptophan. D genes are given only for firm matches. The size of a clone is reported for some rows only, either as once, few or many, or as a class for expanded clones.

v_gene	j_gene	abundance	d_gene	CDR3aa	CDR3nt
TRBV27	TRBJ2-1	-	TRBD1	CASSSGQAYNEQFF	TGTGCCAGCAGTTCTGGACAGGCATACAATGAGCAGTTCTTC
TRBV6-5	TRBJ1-4	few	-	CASGGIYEKLFF	TGTGCCTCGGGGGGCATATACGAAAAACTGTTTTTT
TRBV7-9	TRBJ2-7	-	TRBD1	CASRGGPGQGSDEQYF	TGTGCCAGCCGCGGTGGGCCGGGACAGGGGTCCGACGAGCAGTACTTC
TRBV6-1	TRBJ1-2	-	-	CASSGLVRSYGYTF	TGTGCCAGCAGTGGGTTGGTAAGGAGCTATGGCTACACCTTC
TRBV6-1	TRBJ1-2	few	-	CASSESGKGYTF	TGTGCCAGCAGTGAATCAGGGAAGGGCTACACCTTC
TRBV2	TRBJ2-3	once	TRBD1	CASTLGTGVADTQYF	TGTGCCAGCACCTTGGGGACAGGGGTGGCAGATACGCAGTATTTT
TRBV5-6	TRBJ1-5	-	TRBD1	CASSRGQGFYSNQPQHF	TGTGCCAGCAGCAGAGGACAGGGGTTTTATAGCAATCAGCCCCAGCATTTT
TRBV5-8	TRBJ2-1	-	-	CASSLLKGALSYNEQFF	TGTGCCAGCAGCTTGTTGAAAGGGGCCCTCTCCTACAATGAGCAGTTCTTC
TRBV7-7	TRBJ2-1	-	TRBD2	CASSLRGLAADEQFF	TGTGCCAGCAGCTTAAGGGGACTAGCGGCCGATGAGCAGTTCTTC
TRBV7-8	TRBJ2-5	-	TRBD1	CASSLSGTGKNQETQYF	TGTGCCAGCAGCTTATCTGGGACAGGGAAGAACCAAGAGACCCAGTACTTC
TRBV11-2	TRBJ2-7	-	TRBD1	CASSKAGTDEQYF	TGTGCCAGCAGCAAAGCCGGGACAGACGAGCAGTACTTC
TRBV6-5	TRBJ1-2	once	TRBD1	CASSYTDRGSGGYTF	TGTGCCAGCAGTTATACGGACAGGGGGTCGGGCGGCTACACCTTC
TRBV5-6	TRBJ1-1	once	-	CASSRGTEAFF	TGTGCCAGCAGCCGAGGGACTGAAGCTTTCTTT
TRBV7-7	TRBJ2-7	-	-	CASSNAEGLSEQYF	TGTGCTAGCTCCAACGCGGAGGGGCTGAGCGAGCAGTACTTC
TRBV4-2	TRBJ2-3	-	TRBD2	CASSPLAGGSDTQYF	TGTGCCAGCAGCCCCCTAGCGGGGGGTTCAGATACGCAGTATTTT
TRBV4-1	TRBJ2-7	-	TRBD1	CASSQSRGREEQYF	TGCGCCAGCAGCCAATCCAGGGGGCGTGAGGAGCAGTACTTC
TRBV2	TRBJ2-1	-	TRBD1	CASRLQGPYNEQFF	TGTGCCAGCAGATTACAGGGGCCCTACAATGAGCAGTTCTTC
TRBV29-1	TRBJ1-2	-	-	CSVFKTGNYGYTF	TGCAGCGTTTTTAAGACAGGCAACTATGGCTACACCTTC
TRBV5-1	TRBJ2-3	-	-	CASSPYTDTQYF	TGCGCCAGCAGCCCCTACACAGATACGCAGTATTTT
TRBV7-9	TRBJ2-2	-	TRBD1	CASSHRDRSNGELFF	TGTGCCAGCAGCCATAGGGACAGGTCCAACGGGGAGCTGTTTTTT
TRBV11-3	TRBJ1-3	-	-	CASSVMSGAGNTIYF	TGTGCCAGCAGCGTGATGTCGGGGGCTGGAAACACCATATATTTT
TRBV19	TRBJ2-6	-	-	CASSIAGVGANVLTF	TGTGCCAGTAGTATAGCCGGGGTTGGGGCCAACGTCCTGACTTTC
TRBV5-1	TRBJ2-2	-	TRBD2	CASSLEAGTGELFF	TGCGCCAGCAGCTTGGAAGCGGGAACCGGGGAGCTGTTTTTT
TRBV2	TRBJ2-1	-	TRBD2	CASRPEAGGHNEQFF	TGTGCCAGCAGGCCTGAGGCGGGAGGGCACAATGAGCAGTTCTTC
TRBV6-5	TRBJ1-2	-	-	CASRAAAGYTF	TGTGCCAGCAGGGCAGCGGCTGGCTACACCTTC
TRBV7-8	TRBJ2-7	once	TRBD2	CASSRGLAGGKEQYF	TGTGCCAGCAGCCGGGGACTAGCGGGAGGAAAAGAGCAGTACTTC
TRBV30	TRBJ2-7	-	TRBD1	CAWSVGTGTTYEQYF	TGTGCCTGGAGTGTGGGGACAGGGACAACCTACGAGCAGTACTTC
TRBV7-9	TRBJ1-1	few	-	CASSIPGVTEAFF	TGTGCCAGCAGCATCCCCGGGGTCACTGAAGCTTTCTTT
TRBV7-9	TRBJ1-4	-	TRBD1	CASGIRTGTGSPTNEKLFF	TGTGCCAGCGGGATAAGGACCGGGACAGGAAGCCCAACTAATGAAAAACTGTTTTTT
TRBV7-9	TRBJ2-5	few	TRBD2	CASSLLGASGRGETQYF	TGTGCCAGCAGCCTACTCGGGGCTAGCGGGAGGGGAGAGACCCAGTACTTC
TRBV2	TRBJ2-7	-	TRBD2	CASSAILAGVASEQYF	TGTGCCAGCAGTGCGATACTAGCGGGAGTAGCCTCCGAGCAGTACTTC